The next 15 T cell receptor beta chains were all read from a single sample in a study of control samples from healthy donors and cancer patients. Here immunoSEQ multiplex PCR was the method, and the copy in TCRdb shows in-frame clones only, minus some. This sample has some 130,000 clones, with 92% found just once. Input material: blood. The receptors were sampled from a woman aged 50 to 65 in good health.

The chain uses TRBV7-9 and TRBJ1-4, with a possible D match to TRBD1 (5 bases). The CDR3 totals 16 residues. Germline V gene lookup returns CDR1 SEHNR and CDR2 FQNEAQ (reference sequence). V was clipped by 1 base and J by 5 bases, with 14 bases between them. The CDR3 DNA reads TGTGCCAGCAGCTTAGGCTTGGGGGAGAAAAATGAAAAACTGTTTTTT. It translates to CASSLGLGEKNEKLFF.

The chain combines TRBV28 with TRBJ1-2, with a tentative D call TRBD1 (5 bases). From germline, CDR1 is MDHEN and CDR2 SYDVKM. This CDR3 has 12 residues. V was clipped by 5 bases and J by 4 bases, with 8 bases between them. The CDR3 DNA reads TGTGCCAGCAGTATGGGGGTCTATGGCTACACCTTC. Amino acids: CASSMGVYGYTF.

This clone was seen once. The CDR3 nucleotides read TGTGCCAGCAGTTATTGGGGGGGCGATCAGCCCCAGCATTTT. Residues: CASSYWGGDQPQHF. The genes are TRBV6-2 or TRBV6-3 and TRBJ1-5; perhaps TRBD1 as D (6 bases). CDR3 length: 14 residues. V was shortened by 3 bases and J by 5 bases, with 11 bases between the two germline ends. Germline V lookup: CDR1 MNHEY, CDR2 SVGEGT.

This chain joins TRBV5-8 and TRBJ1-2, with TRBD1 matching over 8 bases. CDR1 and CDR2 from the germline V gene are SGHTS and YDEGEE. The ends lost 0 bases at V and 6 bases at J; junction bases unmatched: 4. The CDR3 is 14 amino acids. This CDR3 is CASSLVAGGDGYTF. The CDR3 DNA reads TGTGCCAGCAGCTTGGTCGCAGGGGGCGATGGCTACACCTTC. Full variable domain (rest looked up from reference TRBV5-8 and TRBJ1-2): EAGVTQSPTHLIKTRGQQATLRCSPISGHTSVYWYQQALGLGLQFLLWYDEGEERNRGNFPPRFSGRQFPNYSSELNVNALELEDSALYLCASSLVAGGDGYTFGSGTRLTVV.

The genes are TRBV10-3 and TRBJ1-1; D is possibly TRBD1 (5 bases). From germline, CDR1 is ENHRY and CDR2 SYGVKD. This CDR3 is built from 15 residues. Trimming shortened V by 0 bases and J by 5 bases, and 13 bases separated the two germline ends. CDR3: CAISESGPAETEAFF. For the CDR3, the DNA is TGTGCCATCAGTGAGTCGGGGCCAGCGGAGACTGAAGCTTTCTTT.

CDR3 nucleotides: TGTGCCAGCAAGAGGGGGCGAGCCTACGAGCAGTACTTC. Translated, it gives CASKRGRAYEQYF. The rearrangement links TRBV6-5 to TRBJ2-7, with 7 nucleotides matching TRBD1. The CDR3 extends over 13 amino acids. Germline CDR1 reads MNHEY; CDR2 reads SVGAGI. V trimming: 7 bases; J trimming: 2 bases; junction bases outside the gene matches: 5.

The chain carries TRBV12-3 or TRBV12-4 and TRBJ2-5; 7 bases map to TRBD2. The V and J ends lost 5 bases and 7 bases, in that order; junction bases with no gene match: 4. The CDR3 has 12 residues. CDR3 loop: CASSLPGGTQYF. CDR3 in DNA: TGTGCCAGCAGTCTCCCGGGGGGGACCCAGTACTTC.

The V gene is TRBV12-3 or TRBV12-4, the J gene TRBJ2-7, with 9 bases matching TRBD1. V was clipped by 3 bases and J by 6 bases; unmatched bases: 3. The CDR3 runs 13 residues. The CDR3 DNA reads TGTGCCAGCAGTTTCGCGACAGGGGGCGAGCAGTACTTC. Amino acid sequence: CASSFATGGEQYF.

The CDR3 loop is CATSRVRQGSNQPQHF. The DNA for the CDR3 is TGTGCCACCAGCAGAGTTAGACAGGGGAGCAATCAGCCCCAGCATTTT. This chain links TRBV15 with TRBJ1-5, with TRBD1 matching 8 bases. Unmatched junction bases numbered 3, after V lost 1 base and J lost 1 base. The germline CDR1 and CDR2 sequences are LNHNV and YYDKDF (reference sequence). The CDR3 length is 16 residues.

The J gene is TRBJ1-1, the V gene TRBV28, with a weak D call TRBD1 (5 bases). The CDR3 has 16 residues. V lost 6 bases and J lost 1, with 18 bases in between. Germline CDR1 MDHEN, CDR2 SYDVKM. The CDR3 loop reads CASRRRGLGRNTEAFF. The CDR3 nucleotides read TGTGCCAGCAGGAGGCGGGGACTTGGGCGGAACACTGAAGCTTTCTTT. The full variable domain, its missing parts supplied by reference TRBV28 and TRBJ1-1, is DVKVTQSSRYLVKRTGEKVFLECVQDMDHENMFWYRQDPGLGLRLIYFSYDVKMKEKGDIPEGYSVSREKKERFSLILESASTNQTSMYLCASRRRGLGRNTEAFFGQGTRLTVV.

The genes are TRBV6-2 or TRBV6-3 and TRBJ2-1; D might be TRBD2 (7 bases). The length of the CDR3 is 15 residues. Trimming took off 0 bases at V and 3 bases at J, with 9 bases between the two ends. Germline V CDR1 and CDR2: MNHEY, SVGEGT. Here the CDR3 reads CASSYSGGGYNEQFF. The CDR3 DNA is TGTGCCAGCAGTTACTCAGGGGGGGGCTACAATGAGCAGTTCTTC.

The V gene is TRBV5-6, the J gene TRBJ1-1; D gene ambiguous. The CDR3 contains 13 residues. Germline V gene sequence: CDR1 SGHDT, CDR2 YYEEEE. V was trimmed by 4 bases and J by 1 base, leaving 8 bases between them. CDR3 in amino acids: CASSLTPNTEAFF. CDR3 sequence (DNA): TGTGCCAGCAGCCTAACACCGAACACTGAAGCTTTCTTT.

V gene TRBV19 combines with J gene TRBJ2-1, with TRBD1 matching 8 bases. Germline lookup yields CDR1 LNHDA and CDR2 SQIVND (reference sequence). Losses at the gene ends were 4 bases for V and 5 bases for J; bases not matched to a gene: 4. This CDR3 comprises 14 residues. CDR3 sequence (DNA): TGTGCCAGTAGTAGGGACAGGTTAAACAATGAGCAGTTCTTC. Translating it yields CASSRDRLNNEQFF.

CDR3 nucleotide sequence: TGTGCCAGCAGTTTTCGGTGGACCTACGAGCAGTACTTC. Amino acids: CASSFRWTYEQYF. The rearrangement uses TRBV12-3 or TRBV12-4 and TRBJ2-7, with D hard to call. There are 13 residues in the CDR3. Trimming cost V 3 bases and J 2 bases, with 8 bases left between them.

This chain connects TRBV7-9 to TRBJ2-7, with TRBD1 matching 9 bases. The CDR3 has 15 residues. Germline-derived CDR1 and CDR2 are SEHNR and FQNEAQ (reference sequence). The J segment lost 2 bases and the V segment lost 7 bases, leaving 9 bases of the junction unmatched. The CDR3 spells CASNSGTGKTYEQYF. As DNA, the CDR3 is TGTGCCAGCAACTCCGGGACAGGGAAAACCTACGAGCAGTACTTC.